The 14 T cell receptor beta chains in this list originate from one sample, sequenced in a study of blood T cell repertoires in COVID-19. The assay was immunoSEQ multiplex PCR, and TCRdb's table has in-frame clones only and misses some. This table holds about 230,000 clones, 65% to 85% found once. Sequencing used peripheral blood. All receptors come from a woman of 80 years or more with acute or convalescent COVID-19.

The chain links TRBV5-1 to TRBJ2-3, with a tentative D call TRBD2 (6 bases). Trimming left V 3 bases short and J 4 bases short, with 9 bases between. This CDR3 region has 13 residues. Per the germline V gene, CDR1 is SGHRS and CDR2 is YFSETQ. CDR3 in DNA: TGCGCCAGCAGCTCACCGGGGGCAGATACGCAGTATTTT. Encoded protein: CASSSPGADTQYF.

This chain uses TRBV19 with TRBJ2-1; perhaps TRBD1 as D (6 bases). Germline V gene lookup returns CDR1 LNHDA and CDR2 SQIVND (reference sequence). The germline V and J ends were trimmed by 4 bases and 2 bases, with 12 bases remaining between them. This CDR3 contains 15 residues. The CDR3 DNA follows: TGTGCCAGTAGTAACAGGGCCGGCCCCTACAATGAGCAGTTCTTC. This sequence encodes CASSNRAGPYNEQFF.

The chain uses TRBV11-2 and TRBJ2-2; 13 nucleotides line up with TRBD2. V was pared by 4 bases and J by 5 bases, with 10 bases of the junction left unmatched. The CDR3 totals 18 residues. Germline V gene lookup returns CDR1 SGHAT and CDR2 FQNNGV. Written as DNA, the CDR3 is TGTGCCAGCAGCTCGCGACTAGCGGGGGGCTCAGGGACCGGGGAGCTGTTTTTT. Translated: CASSSRLAGGSGTGELFF. Full variable domain (outside the CDR3, taken from reference TRBV11-2 and TRBJ2-2): EAGVAQSPRYKIIEKRQSVAFWCNPISGHATLYWYQQILGQGPKLLIQFQNNGVVDDSQLPKDRFSAERLKGVDSTLKIQPAKLEDSAVYLCASSSRLAGGSGTGELFFGEGSRLTVL.

The rearrangement uses TRBV11-2 and TRBJ1-4, with D hard to call. The CDR3 is 12 residues long. Germline CDR1 is SGHAT and CDR2 is FQNNGV. V was trimmed by 5 bases and J by 6 bases, leaving 7 bases between them. The CDR3 is CASSQRYEKLFF. The CDR3 nucleotides are TGTGCCAGCAGCCAGAGGTATGAAAAACTGTTTTTT.

The V and J genes are TRBV15 and TRBJ2-2; D ambiguous. The CDR3 spans 13 residues. V gave up 3 bases and J gave up 4 bases, with 6 bases separating them. In germline, CDR1 is LNHNV, CDR2 YYDKDF (reference sequence). CDR3 bases: TGTGCCACCAGCAGCTCCCCCACCGGGGAGCTGTTTTTT. Translating it yields CATSSSPTGELFF.

This clone was detected only a few times. The chain uses TRBV19 and TRBJ2-2; the match to TRBD2 covers 8 bases. The CDR3 length is 14 residues. Germline CDR1 is LNHDA and CDR2 is SQIVND (reference sequence). The trim removed 10 bases at V and 5 bases at J, leaving 9 bases unmatched. CDR3 loop: CATPTGGKTGELFF. In DNA form, the CDR3 reads TGTGCCACTCCTACGGGGGGGAAAACCGGGGAGCTGTTTTTT.

This clone was observed once. The chain links TRBV5-1 to TRBJ2-1, with TRBD2 matching 15 bases. V lost 7 bases to trimming and J lost 5 bases; unmatched junction nucleotides: 7. Germline assignment: CDR1 SGHRS and CDR2 YFSETQ. This CDR3 is 16 amino acids long. This chain's CDR3 is CASYGTSGGPNNEQFF. As DNA, the CDR3 is TGCGCCAGCTATGGGACTAGCGGGGGGCCCAACAATGAGCAGTTCTTC.

The chain employs TRBV29-1 and TRBJ2-7; D may be TRBD2 (7 bases). The CDR3 runs to 13 residues. In germline, CDR1 is SQVTM, CDR2 ANQGSEA. V gave up 6 bases and J gave up 1 base, with 13 bases separating them. The CDR3 DNA is TGCAGCGTAACCGGGGGGCCGTCCTACGAGCAGTACTTC. It specifies CSVTGGPSYEQYF.

The chain employs TRBV3-1 (or the pseudogene TRBV3-2) and TRBJ1-2, with D possibly matching TRBD1 (6 bases). Between the trimmed V and J ends, which lost 1 base and 4 bases, there was a span of 13 bases. The CDR3 has 15 residues. Germline CDR1 is LGHDT and CDR2 is YNNKEL (reference sequence). DNA for the CDR3: TGTGCCAGCAGCCAAGCCCCTACAGGGATCTATGGCTACACCTTC. Translated: CASSQAPTGIYGYTF.

This clone was counted only a few times. The chain carries TRBV7-2 and TRBJ2-1; 7 bases fit TRBD2. The germline gives CDR1 SGHTA, CDR2 FQGNSA. CDR3 size: 16 residues. V trimming: 0 bases; J trimming: 7 bases; junction bases outside the gene matches: 9. The CDR3 DNA is TGTGCCAGCAGCTTAGCGACGGCGGGAGCTTTTAATGAGCAGTTCTTC. It is translated as CASSLATAGAFNEQFF.

V usage is TRBV30 and J usage is TRBJ1-6; TRBD1 agrees at 8 bases. This CDR3 region has 14 residues. V lost 2 bases, J lost 5 bases, and 2 bases stayed unmatched. The germline V gene encodes CDR1 GTSNPN and CDR2 SVGIG (reference sequence). The chain's CDR3 is CAWSPQGDNSPLHF. CDR3 coding DNA: TGTGCCTGGAGTCCACAGGGGGATAATTCACCCCTCCACTTT.

The chain uses TRBV12-5 and TRBJ1-6, with TRBD1 matching 9 bases. Germline V gene data show CDR1 as LGHNT and CDR2 as FRNRAP. The CDR3 runs 20 residues. The J segment lost 9 bases and the V segment lost 4 bases, leaving 22 bases of the junction unmatched. CDR3 sequence: CASGWGAPTGGPALRSPLHF. The CDR3 DNA follows: TGTGCTAGTGGTTGGGGAGCTCCTACAGGGGGCCCGGCCCTGCGTTCACCCCTCCACTTT.

This sequence joins TRBV7-9 and TRBJ1-5; TRBD1 agrees at 11 bases. CDR1 and CDR2 from the germline V gene are SEHNR and FQNEAQ (reference sequence). V lost 1 base to trimming and J lost 3 bases; unmatched junction nucleotides: 5. The CDR3 spans 17 residues. DNA of the CDR3: TGTGCCAGCAGCTTAGAAGGGACAGGGGGGGTCAATCAGCCCCAGCATTTT. Its protein product is CASSLEGTGGVNQPQHF.

The V gene is TRBV6-4, the J gene TRBJ2-1; 9 nucleotides match TRBD2. Looked up from germline, CDR1 is MRHNA and CDR2 is SNTAGT. This CDR3 has 15 amino acids. V trimming: 6 bases; J trimming: 1 base; junction bases outside the gene matches: 4. The CDR3 DNA reads TGTGCCAGCAGGGCTAGCGGGAATTCCTACAATGAGCAGTTCTTC. Protein sequence: CASRASGNSYNEQFF.